These 23 T cell receptor beta chains came from one sample sequenced in a study of regulatory T cells in long-lasting Graves disease. Time point specified: newly diagnosed GD, antithyroid drugs for less than 3 months. The TCR library was made from RNA that had been extracted from PBMCs in TRIzol. Combining iRepertoire HTBI primers with Arm-PCR of CDR3 regions, the authors built TCR beta libraries. TCRdb independently ran MiXCR on the multiplex PCR reads; one entry per CDR3 protein. The sample carries 500,000 to 700,000 distinct CDR3 sequences, 16% recorded once. This same sample was also part of a study on T cells in Graves' hyperthyroidism and ophthalmopathy.

The sample here was peripheral blood mononuclear cells (PBMCs), taken at new diagnosis, from a patient treated with antithyroid drugs. These receptors were taken from a woman in her 30s with Graves disease.

This clonotype was picked up a small number of times. The chain recombines TRBV10-3 with TRBJ2-5; tentatively, D is TRBD1 (6 bases). This CDR3 is built from 13 residues. Trimming shortened V by 9 bases and J by 1 base, and 12 bases separated the two germline ends. Germline values: CDR1 ENHRY, CDR2 SYGVKD. The CDR3 nucleotides read TGTGCCATACGAGGGGGTCCCCAAGAGACCCAGTACTTC. Encoded protein: CAIRGGPQETQYF.

This clonotype has just a few counts. The chain recombines TRBV19 with TRBJ1-5; D gene ambiguous. The CDR3 totals 14 residues. CDR1 and CDR2 from the germline V gene are LNHDA and SQIVND (reference sequence). V shed 5 bases and J shed 0 bases, with 8 bases lying between them. Here the CDR3 DNA reads TGTGCCAGTAGTTGGCGGGATAGCAATCAGCCCCAGCATTTT. Residues: CASSWRDSNQPQHF.

The chain joins TRBV27 to TRBJ1-6; D unresolved. V lost 3 bases, J lost 9 bases, and 18 bases lay in between. Germline V gives CDR1 MNHEY, CDR2 SMNVEV (reference sequence). The CDR3 runs 16 residues. CDR3 nucleotides: TGTGCCAGCAGTTTTTCTCAGAAACGATCGATTTCACCCCTCCACTTT. This gives the protein CASSFSQKRSISPLHF.

This clonotype was observed a handful of times. The V and J genes are TRBV7-9 and TRBJ2-6; 7 bases map to TRBD1. Germline lookup yields CDR1 SEHNR and CDR2 FQNEAQ (reference sequence). The trim removed 5 bases at V and 0 bases at J, leaving 10 bases unmatched. This CDR3 has 18 amino acids. The CDR3: CASSLDRAESSGANVLTF. The CDR3 nucleotides are TGTGCCAGCAGCCTTGACAGGGCTGAGAGCTCTGGGGCCAACGTCCTGACTTTC.

Only a few counts were recorded for this clonotype. The rearrangement uses TRBV10-3 and TRBJ2-1, with 8 nucleotides matching TRBD2. Unmatched junction bases numbered 10, after V lost 8 bases and J lost 7 bases. The germline V gene has CDR1 ENHRY and CDR2 SYGVKD. The CDR3 is 14 residues long. CDR3 in DNA: TGTGCCATCGACTCCGGGAGGGCGGGGAATGAGCAGTTCTTC. This encodes CAIDSGRAGNEQFF.

Only a few counts were recorded for this clonotype. The rearrangement joins TRBV14 to TRBJ1-1, with D perhaps TRBD1 (5 bases). The CDR3 covers 15 residues. V was clipped by 0 bases and J by 7 bases, with 15 bases between them. Looked up from germline, CDR1 is SGHDN and CDR2 is FVKESK. The CDR3 coding sequence is TGTGCCAGCAGCCAAGATTGGGGCGGGAGCGGTGAAGCTTTCTTT. This sequence encodes CASSQDWGGSGEAFF.

A few counts support this clonotype. This chain links TRBV20-1 with TRBJ1-1, with 7 bases fitting TRBD1. Germline assignment: CDR1 DFQATT and CDR2 SNEGSKA (reference sequence). V dropped 4 bases and J dropped 1; count of bases not matched to a gene: 9. The CDR3 length is 15 residues. The CDR3 is CSATGHRGGNTEAFF. CDR3 sequence (DNA): TGCAGTGCTACAGGTCACAGGGGCGGGAACACTGAAGCTTTCTTT.

The chain combines TRBV12-3 or TRBV12-4 with TRBJ2-1; D unclear. Deletions cut 5 bases from V and 12 bases from J, with 17 bases between. The CDR3 has 13 amino acids. The CDR3 loop reads CASSQRYHPGQFF. Here the CDR3 DNA reads TGTGCCAGCAGTCAACGATACCATCCTGGGCAGTTCTTC.

The table lists this clonotype with many counts. The J gene is TRBJ2-7, the V gene TRBV7-8; TRBD1 matches at 9 bases. The germline gives CDR1 SGHVS, CDR2 FQNEAQ. Trimming took 5 bases from V and 7 from J; bases not matched to a gene: 9. The CDR3 spans 14 residues. CDR3 sequence reads: CASSTWGQGWEQYF. The CDR3 nucleotides are TGTGCCAGCAGCACGTGGGGACAGGGCTGGGAGCAGTACTTC.

The sample holds many counts of this clonotype. In nucleotides, the CDR3 is TGTGCCTGGAGCCCCGGAGGGCCGTCTGAAGCTTTCTTT. Translating gives CAWSPGGPSEAFF. This chain joins TRBV30 and TRBJ1-1, with D hard to call. Germline loops: CDR1 GTSNPN, CDR2 SVGIG (reference sequence). Between the trimmed V and J ends, which lost 3 bases and 6 bases, there was a span of 14 bases. The CDR3 consists of 13 residues.

As for this clonotype: With a much larger clone just one base away, this may be a read error. The V call is TRBV28, the J call TRBJ2-7, with D perhaps being TRBD1 or TRBD2 (6 bases each). Per the germline V gene, CDR1 is MDHEN and CDR2 is SYDVKM. CDR3 length: 15 amino acids. V lost 5 bases, J lost 3 bases, and 17 bases lay in between. Here the CDR3 DNA reads TGTGCCAGCAGTCCCCCCCCCGGGGGCGGCTACGAGCAGTACTTC. Its translation is CASSPPPGGGYEQYF.

As for this clonotype: One end of the junction is discordant with germline, which a read error may explain. CDR3 region: CASSSGIYSSPLHF. In DNA form, the CDR3 reads TGTGCCAGCAGCTCCGGGATTTATAGTTCACCCCTCCACTTT. J is TRBJ1-6 and V is TRBV3-1; D remains ambiguous. The CDR3 is 14 amino acids. The germline CDR1 and CDR2 sequences are LGHDT and YNNKEL (reference sequence).

Many counts were recorded for this clonotype. The V and J genes are TRBV11-2 and TRBJ2-3; D is possibly TRBD2 (5 bases). V was cut by 7 bases and J by 2 bases, with 13 bases left in between. Germline loops: CDR1 SGHAT, CDR2 FQNNGV. This CDR3 spans 14 amino acids. CDR3 coding DNA: TGTGCCAGCACCCAAGGCGGGTACACAGATACGCAGTATTTT. It is translated as CASTQGGYTDTQYF.

The J gene is TRBJ1-2, the V gene TRBV5-1; TRBD1 agrees at 9 bases. Trimming at V came to 4 bases and at J to 3 bases, leaving 7 bases not matched to a gene. CDR1 SGHRS and CDR2 YFSETQ come from the germline V gene. The CDR3 is made up of 15 amino acids. Here the CDR3 reads CASSPGTGSHYGYTF. The CDR3 nucleotides read TGCGCCAGCAGCCCCGGGACAGGGAGCCACTATGGCTACACCTTC. Drawing the rest from reference TRBV5-1 and TRBJ1-2, the complete variable domain is KAGVTQTPRYLIKTRGQQVTLSCSPISGHRSVSWYQQTPGQGLQFLFEYFSETQRNKGNFPGRFSGRQFSNSRSEMNVSTLELGDSALYLCASSPGTGSHYGYTFGSGTRLTVV.

This clonotype was seen many times. V usage is TRBV6-1 and J usage is TRBJ2-5, with TRBD2 identical over 8 bases. The germline gives CDR1 MNHNS, CDR2 SASEGT. This CDR3 is 16 amino acids long. Unmatched junction bases numbered 14, after V lost 6 bases and J lost 5 bases. The CDR3 region is CASRTAPLAGWETQYF. CDR3 nucleotide sequence: TGTGCCAGCAGGACCGCCCCTTTAGCGGGATGGGAGACCCAGTACTTC.

This clonotype was detected many times. The chain combines TRBV20-1 with TRBJ2-7; 15 nucleotides agree with TRBD2. Germline CDR1 and CDR2: DFQATT and SNEGSKA (reference sequence). Germline trimming cut 7 bases from V and 4 bases from J; bases unmatched to any gene: 5. The CDR3 has 14 amino acids. Here the CDR3 DNA reads TGCAGTGGAAGGACTAGCGGGAGGGGGTACGAGCAGTACTTC. Its translation is CSGRTSGRGYEQYF.

This clonotype was found a few times. The genes are TRBV7-9 and TRBJ2-1; 13 bases match TRBD2. Germline CDR1 and CDR2: SEHNR and FQNEAQ (reference sequence). V dropped 5 bases and J dropped 7; count of bases not matched to a gene: 14. This CDR3 region has 18 residues. The CDR3 coding sequence is TGTGCCAGCAGCCAACGGACTAGCGGGAGATCAGGAAAGAATGAGCAGTTCTTC. It specifies CASSQRTSGRSGKNEQFF.

This clonotype turned up a few times. The chain has TRBV9 and TRBJ2-2; no clear D gene. The CDR3 consists of 18 residues. V was shortened by 0 bases and J by 5 bases, with 20 bases between the two germline ends. Germline V gives CDR1 SGDLS, CDR2 YYNGEE. DNA of the CDR3: TGTGCCAGCAGCGTAGAGTTAGCTGGAAGCCCAGATACCGGGGAGCTGTTTTTT. Its translation: CASSVELAGSPDTGELFF.

The chain combines TRBV6-1 with TRBJ2-7; 13 nucleotides line up with TRBD2. This CDR3 comprises 18 residues. V gave up 5 bases and J gave up 5 bases; unmatched junction bases: 15. CDR1 and CDR2 from the germline V gene are MNHNS and SASEGT. Here the CDR3 reads CASSTKGLAGARVNEQYF. The CDR3 DNA sequence: TGTGCCAGCAGTACAAAAGGACTAGCGGGAGCACGGGTAAACGAGCAGTACTTC.

There are a few counts of this clonotype. The chain links TRBV5-6 to TRBJ2-4; 10 bases agree with TRBD2. There are 15 residues in the CDR3. Trimming took 0 bases from V and 6 from J; bases not matched to a gene: 3. Germline loops: CDR1 SGHDT, CDR2 YYEEEE. The DNA of the CDR3 is TGTGCCAGCAGCTTGGCCTTAGCGGGAGGAAACATTCAGTACTTC. Translating it yields CASSLALAGGNIQYF.

This clonotype came up a few times. The J gene is TRBJ2-4, the V gene TRBV11-2, with no clear D. Germline assignment: CDR1 SGHAT and CDR2 FQNNGV. The ends were cut back, 5 bases at V and 8 bases at J, with 13 bases in the middle. The CDR3 extends over 13 amino acids. The CDR3 region has the DNA TGTGCCAGCAGCCAAACAGCGAAAGACATTCAGTACTTC. Its translation: CASSQTAKDIQYF.

This clonotype has only a few counts. This chain connects TRBV15 to TRBJ2-1; D is unclear. The germline CDR1 and CDR2 sequences are LNHNV and YYDKDF (reference sequence). The ends were cut back, 0 bases at V and 12 bases at J, with 12 bases in the middle. The CDR3 loop spans 13 amino acids. The CDR3 DNA is TGTGCCACCAGCAGAGACTGGGGTGATTCGCAGTTCTTC. The encoded protein is CATSRDWGDSQFF.

The chain uses TRBV5-1 and TRBJ2-3; tentatively, D is TRBD2 (7 bases). The CDR3 consists of 15 residues. The V and J ends lost 6 bases and 3 bases respectively, with 17 bases between them. From germline, CDR1 is SGHRS and CDR2 YFSETQ. The CDR3 loop reads CASTRGRSGTDTQYF. The CDR3 DNA sequence: TGCGCCAGCACGCGGGGGCGCAGTGGAACAGATACGCAGTATTTT.